This T cell receptor (beta chain) was identified in a study of T-cell memory formation after mild COVID-19. The study's findings and limits: Memory sampled before infection contained some responding clones, suggesting cross-reactive memory joined.

TCRdb fed the 5' RACE reads into MiXCR, producing one record per CDR3 protein. The table lists 250,000 or so distinct CDR3 sequences, approximately 18% of them singletons, with approximately 22% in the top ten. This clonotype was picked up a small number of times. As yet, its antigen is unknown. The germline gives CDR1 MNHEY, CDR2 SVGAGI. Trimming removed 4 bases from V and 7 bases from J; junction bases left unmatched: 6. CDR3 length: 15 amino acids. The sequenced sample was PBMCs or a T cell subset sorted from them (not recorded which). This receptor was taken from a man in his late teens or twenties who had mild COVID-19 (a few samples of this study predate the infection). Cell type and time point are not known. V usage is TRBV6-5 and J usage is TRBJ2-2, with TRBD2 matching 10 bases. CDR3 loop: CASSFSGGQVGELFF. CDR3 nucleotides: TGTGCCAGCAGTTTTAGCGGGGGGCAGGTCGGGGAGCTGTTTTTT.